Below are 21 T cell receptor beta chains sequenced from a single sample in a study of shared clonotypes between healthy human individuals. TCRdb's table, derived via immunoSEQ multiplex PCR, lists solely in-frame clones and lacks some. The sample gives about 230,000 clones, over 50% of which show up once; over 8.5% is in the top ten. Specimen: memory CD4+ T cells sorted from blood. Noted subset: CD45RA-negative fraction. These receptors came from a man under 40 in good health.

The CDR3 reads CASSLSRGQGSKNIQYF. The CDR3 DNA follows: TGTGCCAGCTCACTCTCCCGAGGACAGGGCTCCAAAAACATTCAGTACTTC. This chain connects TRBV18 to TRBJ2-4, with 8 bases aligning to TRBD1. The junction had 10 bases not matched to a gene; V was cut back by 4 bases and J by 2 bases. The CDR3 runs to 17 residues. Germline loops: CDR1 KGHSH, CDR2 LQKENI.

The J gene is TRBJ2-1, the V gene TRBV7-2; no clear D. The germline gives CDR1 SGHTA, CDR2 FQGNSA. Trimming left V 1 base short and J 0 bases short, with 4 bases between. The CDR3 length is 14 residues. The CDR3 sequence: CASSLESSYNEQFF. CDR3 DNA sequence: TGTGCCAGCAGCTTAGAAAGCTCCTACAATGAGCAGTTCTTC. The full variable domain, completed using reference TRBV7-2 and TRBJ2-1, is GAGVSQSPSNKVTEKGKDVELRCDPISGHTALYWYRQSLGQGLEFLIYFQGNSAPDKSGLPSDRFSAERTGGSVSTLTIQRTQQEDSAVYLCASSLESSYNEQFFGPGTRLTVL.

This clone was counted only a few times. The chain links TRBV7-9 to TRBJ1-1; 7 positions agree with TRBD1. V shed 5 bases, J shed 2 bases, and the junction held 8 bases outside the gene matches. From germline, CDR1 is SEHNR and CDR2 FQNEAQ (reference sequence). CDR3 length: 15 residues. CDR3 coding DNA: TGTGCCAGCAGCCCCCAGGGGGGTTCCAACACTGAAGCTTTCTTT. Protein sequence: CASSPQGGSNTEAFF. Full variable domain (remainder filled in from reference TRBV7-9 and TRBJ1-1): DTGVSQNPRHKITKRGQNVTFRCDPISEHNRLYWYRQTLGQGPEFLTYFQNEAQLEKSRLLSDRFSAERPKGSFSTLEIQRTEQGDSAMYLCASSPQGGSNTEAFFGQGTRLTVV.

The chain links TRBV19 to TRBJ2-1; D unclear. This CDR3 is built from 15 residues. Per germline, CDR1 LNHDA and CDR2 SQIVND (reference sequence). Trimming cost V 3 bases and J 1 base, with 10 bases left between them. The CDR3 sequence: CASSISYESYNEQFF. The DNA of the CDR3 is TGTGCCAGTAGTATTTCCTATGAGTCCTACAATGAGCAGTTCTTC. Full variable domain (rest looked up from reference TRBV19 and TRBJ2-1): DGGITQSPKYLFRKEGQNVTLSCEQNLNHDAMYWYRQDPGQGLRLIYYSQIVNDFQKGDIAEGYSVSREKKESFPLTVTSAQKNPTAFYLCASSISYESYNEQFFGPGTRLTVL.

The chain is built from TRBV7-2 and TRBJ2-7; D is undetermined. This CDR3 has 13 amino acids. From germline, CDR1 is SGHTA and CDR2 FQGNSA. V was clipped by 3 bases and J by 6 bases, with 12 bases between them. CDR3 region: CASSLYYSSEQYF. The CDR3 nucleotides are TGTGCCAGCAGCTTGTACTATTCTTCCGAGCAGTACTTC.

The chain uses TRBV19 and TRBJ2-5, with D possibly being TRBD1 or TRBD2 (7 bases each). The CDR3 sequence is 13 residues long. From germline, CDR1 is LNHDA and CDR2 SQIVND (reference sequence). Trimming left V 7 bases short and J 5 bases short, with 14 bases between. DNA of the CDR3: TGTGCCAGTAACCCCAGGGGGGGTGAGACCCAGTACTTC. It codes for CASNPRGGETQYF.

The rearrangement links TRBV4-3 to TRBJ2-3, with 16 nucleotides matching TRBD2. V lost 2 bases, J lost 5 bases, and 4 bases stayed unmatched. The germline V gene encodes CDR1 LGHNA and CDR2 YSLEER. CDR3 length: 17 residues. The CDR3 loop reads CASSQKGTSGGGDTQYF. DNA for the CDR3: TGCGCCAGCAGCCAAAAAGGGACTAGCGGGGGGGGAGATACGCAGTATTTT.

The V gene is TRBV5-1, the J gene TRBJ2-1, with 8 bases that match TRBD2. V was clipped by 2 bases and J by 8 bases; unmatched bases: 9. The CDR3 loop spans 15 amino acids. Germline CDR1 and CDR2: SGHRS and YFSETQ. CDR3: CASSLTGLGVDEQFF. CDR3 coding DNA: TGCGCCAGCAGCTTAACGGGACTAGGAGTCGATGAGCAGTTCTTC.

This chain joins TRBV11-3 and TRBJ2-2, with D perhaps matching TRBD1 (6 bases). The germline V gene has CDR1 SGHNT and CDR2 YENEEA. This CDR3 has 17 residues. Trimming removed 1 base from V and 7 bases from J, with 19 bases in between. The DNA of the CDR3 is TGTGCCAGCAGCTTAGGTGTGCTGCCAGGGGTCTTCGGGGAGCTGTTTTTT. Translation gives CASSLGVLPGVFGELFF.

The rearrangement joins TRBV27 to TRBJ2-7; no clear D gene. CDR1 MNHEY and CDR2 SMNVEV come from the germline V gene (reference sequence). V lost 5 bases and J lost 6, with 17 bases in between. CDR3 length equals 14 residues. Written as DNA, the CDR3 is TGTGCCAGCAGTCCACACACGGACCGTACCGAGCAGTACTTC. Translating it yields CASSPHTDRTEQYF.

The chain links TRBV18 to TRBJ2-4; TRBD1 might be the D (6 bases). V was cut by 3 bases and J by 4 bases, with 16 bases left in between. The length of the CDR3 is 16 residues. CDR1 and CDR2 from the germline V gene are KGHSH and LQKENI. CDR3 sequence reads: CASSPRVQGLKNIQYF. The CDR3 nucleotides read TGTGCCAGCTCACCGCGGGTTCAGGGGTTAAAAAACATTCAGTACTTC.

The gene calls are TRBV28 and TRBJ2-1; 9 bases are a match to TRBD2. With V trimmed by 4 bases and J by 9 bases, 19 bases remained unmatched. Germline loops: CDR1 MDHEN, CDR2 SYDVKM. CDR3 size: 18 residues. The CDR3 DNA follows: TGTGCCAGCAGTTGGGGGACTAGCCGAGGGCCCGTGGCACGTGAGCAGTTCTTC. Translating gives CASSWGTSRGPVAREQFF.

The chain employs TRBV11-2 and TRBJ2-1; 10 nucleotides align to TRBD2. Unmatched junction bases numbered 8, after V lost 5 bases and J lost 7 bases. Germline V CDR1 and CDR2: SGHAT, FQNNGV. The CDR3 contains 15 residues. The CDR3 reads CASSLSGRVWNEQFF. The DNA for the CDR3 is TGTGCCAGCAGCCTCAGCGGGAGGGTGTGGAATGAGCAGTTCTTC.

This clone was seen a handful of times. This chain connects TRBV10-2 to TRBJ2-7; 9 nucleotides align to TRBD2. Trimming cost V 4 bases and J 7 bases; bases outside gene matches: 2. The V gene's germline CDR1 is WSHSY and CDR2 SAAADI. The CDR3 loop spans 12 amino acids. Written as DNA, the CDR3 is TGCGCCAGCAGTGGGGCGGGAGGGGAGCAGTACTTC. Protein: CASSGAGGEQYF.

The CDR3: CASSVGFIETQYF. The CDR3 region has the DNA TGTGCCAGCAGCGTAGGGTTTATAGAGACCCAGTACTTC. The chain couples TRBV9 to TRBJ2-5; no firm D call. CDR1 is SGDLS, CDR2 YYNGEE, per germline. V was pared by 0 bases and J by 4 bases, with 7 bases between. The CDR3 is made up of 13 amino acids.

The table lists this clone with a few counts. The chain recombines TRBV7-9 with TRBJ2-1, with a possible D match to TRBD2 (5 bases). The CDR3 consists of 15 residues. Germline V gene sequence: CDR1 SEHNR, CDR2 FQNEAQ (reference sequence). The germline V and J ends were trimmed by 0 bases and 5 bases, with 11 bases remaining between them. CDR3 sequence (DNA): TGTGCCAGCAGCTTAGCTAGGTTCGGGAACAATGAGCAGTTCTTC. This translates into CASSLARFGNNEQFF.

This clone was observed a handful of times. The gene calls are TRBV28 and TRBJ2-3; 8 nucleotides line up with TRBD1. The CDR3 has 14 residues. Trimming took 6 bases from V and 4 from J; bases not matched to a gene: 6. CDR1 and CDR2 (germline): MDHEN, SYDVKM. As DNA, the CDR3 is TGTGCCAGCAGAGGACAGGGCTACTCAGATACGCAGTATTTT. Its protein is CASRGQGYSDTQYF.

This clone was seen just once. The chain combines TRBV7-2 with TRBJ1-4, with 8 positions matching TRBD1. Unmatched junction bases numbered 4, after V lost 2 bases and J lost 8 bases. From germline, CDR1 is SGHTA and CDR2 FQGNSA. The CDR3 has 14 residues. The CDR3 loop reads CASSLNRGIEKLFF. CDR3 in DNA: TGTGCCAGCAGCTTAAACAGGGGGATCGAAAAACTGTTTTTT.

This clone occurred a few times. The rearrangement joins TRBV5-1 to TRBJ2-6; no clear D. Looked up from germline, CDR1 is SGHRS and CDR2 is YFSETQ. V was clipped by 0 bases and J by 2 bases, with 9 bases between them. CDR3 length equals 16 residues. The DNA for the CDR3 is TGCGCCAGCAGCTTGGATCCCTTTCCTGGGGCCAACGTCCTGACTTTC. Its protein is CASSLDPFPGANVLTF.

The rearrangement links TRBV28 to TRBJ1-4; 9 nucleotides match TRBD1. V lost 4 bases, J lost 8 bases, and 8 bases stayed unmatched. CDR3 size: 15 residues. The germline CDR1 and CDR2 sequences are MDHEN and SYDVKM. CDR3 loop: CASSSTGGAAEKLFF. DNA of the CDR3: TGTGCCAGCAGTTCTACAGGGGGCGCAGCCGAAAAACTGTTTTTT.

This clone was counted only a few times. V and J are TRBV5-1 and TRBJ2-2, with 11 bases fitting TRBD2. Germline assignment: CDR1 SGHRS and CDR2 YFSETQ. V shed 5 bases, J shed 7 bases, and the junction held 10 bases outside the gene matches. CDR3 length equals 16 residues. As DNA, the CDR3 is TGCGCCAGCAGGATAATACTAGCGGGAGCGTTCGGGGAGCTGTTTTTT. It is translated as CASRIILAGAFGELFF.